These 27 T cell receptor beta chains share one sample of origin, sequenced in a study of shared clonotypes between healthy human individuals. TCRdb's table, derived via immunoSEQ multiplex PCR, lists solely in-frame clones and lacks some. The sample shows about 1 million clones, about 80% of them seen only once. Specimen: memory CD4+ T cells from PBMCs. Subset given: CD45RA-negative fraction. The receptors shown here come from a man aged 18 to 29 in good health. Some clones in this sample may be carry-over from other donors' samples.

CDR3: CASSLVTGGNQPQHF. DNA of the CDR3: TGTGCCAGCAGCTTAGTGACAGGGGGCAATCAGCCCCAGCATTTT. The chain couples TRBV7-2 to TRBJ1-5; TRBD1 matches 8 bases. The CDR3 has 15 residues. Unmatched junction bases numbered 1, after V lost 1 base and J lost 2 bases. Germline CDR1 reads SGHTA; CDR2 reads FQGNSA.

The V gene is TRBV28, the J gene TRBJ2-5; D not certain. The ends were cut back, 5 bases at V and 5 bases at J, with 6 bases in the middle. CDR1 MDHEN and CDR2 SYDVKM come from the germline V gene. The CDR3 runs to 11 residues. The CDR3 loop is CASSDSETQYF. CDR3 bases: TGTGCCAGCAGTGATAGTGAGACCCAGTACTTC.

The V call is TRBV29-1, the J call TRBJ2-2, with D maybe TRBD1 (5 bases). Per the germline V gene, CDR1 is SQVTM and CDR2 is ANQGSEA. There are 12 residues in the CDR3. Trimming cost V 7 bases and J 6 bases, with 12 bases left between them. The CDR3 is CSGAREAGELFF. CDR3 sequence (DNA): TGCAGCGGGGCCAGGGAAGCCGGGGAGCTGTTTTTT.

The chain couples TRBV5-1 to TRBJ1-2; D perhaps matches TRBD1 (5 bases). V lost 0 bases and J 8 bases, leaving 8 bases between the germline ends. CDR1 and CDR2 from the germline V gene are SGHRS and YFSETQ. This CDR3 has 12 residues. DNA for the CDR3: TGCGCCAGCAGCTTGGTAGGGGTGGGCTACACCTTC. Amino acid sequence: CASSLVGVGYTF.

About this clone: The sample contains more than one DNA sequence encoding this CDR3. The chain joins TRBV29-1 to TRBJ1-1, with D possibly matching TRBD1 (5 bases). V gave up 3 bases and J gave up 1 base, with 9 bases separating them. The germline gives CDR1 SQVTM, CDR2 ANQGSEA. The CDR3 is made up of 13 amino acids. Here the CDR3 reads CSVEGQPNTEAFF. The CDR3 DNA is TGCAGCGTTGAGGGGCAGCCGAACACTGAAGCTTTCTTT. The whole variable domain, filled in from reference TRBV29-1 and TRBJ1-1, reads SAVISQKPSRDICQRGTSLTIQCQVDSQVTMMFWYRQQPGQSLTLIATANQGSEATYESGFVIDKFPISRPNLTFSTLTVSNMSPEDSSIYLCSVEGQPNTEAFFGQGTRLTVV.

The chain links TRBV7-3 to TRBJ2-7, with 9 bases identical to TRBD2. The CDR3 runs 14 residues. After removal of 6 bases from V and 2 bases from J, the junction contained 5 bases not matched to a gene. Per germline, CDR1 SGHTA and CDR2 FQGTGA. The CDR3 protein is CASRLAGAPYEQYF. The CDR3 DNA reads TGTGCCAGCAGGTTAGCGGGAGCCCCCTACGAGCAGTACTTC. The entire variable domain, with the rest obtained from reference TRBV7-3 and TRBJ2-7, is as follows: GAGVSQTPSNKVTEKGKYVELRCDPISGHTALYWYRQSLGQGPEFLIYFQGTGAADDSGLPNDRFFAVRPEGSVSTLKIQRTERGDSAVYLCASRLAGAPYEQYFGPGTRLTVT.

The chain combines TRBV5-1 with TRBJ2-7, with 9 bases identical to TRBD2. The CDR3 is 15 amino acids. Germline lookup yields CDR1 SGHRS and CDR2 YFSETQ. The V segment lost 0 bases and the J segment 4 bases; nucleotides outside the gene matches: 5. The CDR3 region is CASSLVPSGEYEQYF. The CDR3 nucleotides read TGCGCCAGCAGCTTGGTTCCTAGCGGGGAGTACGAGCAGTACTTC.

Concerning this clone itself: In the same sample, other DNA sequences code for this CDR3. The V gene is TRBV5-4, the J gene TRBJ2-3; 9 bases line up with TRBD2. The junction had 8 bases not matched to a gene; V was cut back by 4 bases and J by 2 bases. Germline CDR1 reads SGHNT; CDR2 reads YYREEE (reference sequence). The CDR3 loop spans 16 amino acids. Here the CDR3 reads CASSLRTSATTDTQYF. The DNA of the CDR3 is TGTGCCAGCAGCCTACGGACTAGCGCGACCACAGATACGCAGTATTTT.

Here the CDR3 reads CASSSPSGSNTEAFF. The DNA for the CDR3 is TGTGCCAGCAGTTCCCCTTCTGGGTCGAACACTGAAGCTTTCTTT. The J gene is TRBJ1-1, the V gene TRBV28; D is uncertain. Trimming left V 4 bases short and J 1 base short, with 13 bases between. CDR1 is MDHEN and CDR2 is SYDVKM in the germline V gene. The CDR3 has 15 residues. Full variable domain (remainder filled in from reference TRBV28 and TRBJ1-1): DVKVTQSSRYLVKRTGEKVFLECVQDMDHENMFWYRQDPGLGLRLIYFSYDVKMKEKGDIPEGYSVSREKKERFSLILESASTNQTSMYLCASSSPSGSNTEAFFGQGTRLTVV.

This clone was seen just once. The chain uses TRBV28 and TRBJ2-1, with D possibly TRBD1 on 6 matching bases. The ends were cut back, 2 bases at V and 9 bases at J, with 14 bases in the middle. Germline CDR1 MDHEN, CDR2 SYDVKM. The CDR3 consists of 14 residues. DNA for the CDR3: TGTGCCAGCAGTTTACACAGGGAAGGGAGTGAGCAGTTCTTC. Its protein product is CASSLHREGSEQFF.

V usage is TRBV6-5 and J usage is TRBJ2-7, with 10 bases matching TRBD2. The CDR3 extends over 15 amino acids. Losses at the gene ends were 1 base for V and 4 bases for J; bases not matched to a gene: 4. Looked up from germline, CDR1 is MNHEY and CDR2 is SVGAGI. CDR3 sequence (DNA): TGTGCCAGCAGTTACTTTCCTAGCGGGAGATACGAGCAGTACTTC. Translating it yields CASSYFPSGRYEQYF.

The V gene is TRBV5-8, the J gene TRBJ2-7; 8 nucleotides match TRBD1. Germline lookup yields CDR1 SGHTS and CDR2 YDEGEE. CDR3 length equals 17 residues. V was pared by 4 bases and J by 5 bases, with 17 bases of the junction left unmatched. The CDR3: CASSILQTTGAGNEQYF. As DNA, the CDR3 is TGTGCCAGCAGCATCCTTCAAACGACAGGGGCGGGGAACGAGCAGTACTTC. Filled out from reference TRBV5-8 and TRBJ2-7, the complete variable domain reads EAGVTQSPTHLIKTRGQQATLRCSPISGHTSVYWYQQALGLGLQFLLWYDEGEERNRGNFPPRFSGRQFPNYSSELNVNALELEDSALYLCASSILQTTGAGNEQYFGPGTRLTVT.

The J gene is TRBJ2-7, the V gene TRBV18; D gene unclear. Trimming removed 2 bases at V and 0 bases at J, with 11 bases between. CDR1 and CDR2 (germline): KGHSH, LQKENI. CDR3 length: 15 amino acids. The CDR3 DNA reads as TGTGCCAGCTCACCAGAGGCCTCCAACTCCTACGAGCAGTACTTC. Its protein product is CASSPEASNSYEQYF.

Written as DNA, the CDR3 is TGTGCCAGCAGGGGACTAGCGGGAGTGGCCTACAATGAGCAGTTCTTC. This encodes CASRGLAGVAYNEQFF. This chain links TRBV7-8 with TRBJ2-1; TRBD2 agrees at 14 bases. CDR1 and CDR2 (germline): SGHVS, FQNEAQ. V lost 6 bases to trimming and J lost 2 bases; unmatched junction nucleotides: 3. CDR3 length: 16 amino acids.

Regarding this clone: A much bigger clone sits one base away, suggesting this may be a read error. This chain connects TRBV6-5 to TRBJ1-2; D perhaps matches TRBD1 (6 bases). Germline V lookup: CDR1 MNHEY, CDR2 SVGAGI. V lost 10 bases and J lost 2, with 17 bases in between. The CDR3 runs to 14 residues. The CDR3 coding sequence is TGTGCCAACACCCTAGGGGGAAGGAACTATGGCTACACCTTC. The encoded protein is CANTLGGRNYGYTF.

This clone appeared once. The chain carries TRBV11-2 and TRBJ2-1; D could derive from TRBD1 or TRBD2 (6 bases each). Germline assignment: CDR1 SGHAT and CDR2 FQNNGV. The CDR3 runs 13 residues. Trimming cost V 3 bases and J 10 bases, with 13 bases left between them. Here the CDR3 reads CASSFVEGGEQFF. The DNA of the CDR3 is TGTGCCAGCAGCTTTGTAGAAGGGGGGGAGCAGTTCTTC.

The chain employs TRBV20-1 and TRBJ2-7; D uncertain. V dropped 7 bases and J dropped 7 bases, with 14 bases sitting between them. Germline CDR1 and CDR2: DFQATT and SNEGSKA (reference sequence). The CDR3 length is 11 residues. The CDR3 sequence is CSGSLAEEQYF. CDR3 nucleotide sequence: TGCAGTGGCTCCTTGGCGGAGGAGCAGTACTTC.

This chain uses TRBV18 with TRBJ2-1; no reliable D call. Germline V CDR1 and CDR2: KGHSH, LQKENI. The CDR3 is made up of 15 amino acids. Trimming cost V 4 bases and J 13 bases, with 23 bases left between them. CDR3: CASSLNSPPDIYQFF. CDR3 coding DNA: TGTGCCAGCTCACTCAATAGTCCCCCTGACATCTATCAGTTCTTC.

The V gene is TRBV10-2, the J gene TRBJ2-7, with a weak D call TRBD1 (6 bases). Germline values: CDR1 WSHSY, CDR2 SAAADI. Between the trimmed V and J ends, which lost 5 bases and 3 bases, there was a span of 11 bases. The CDR3 consists of 13 residues. CDR3 in DNA: TGCGCCAGCAGTCTGACAGGCAACTACGAGCAGTACTTC. Its translation: CASSLTGNYEQYF.

V is TRBV25-1 and J is TRBJ2-1, with 12 bases matching TRBD1. The CDR3 extends over 17 amino acids. From germline, CDR1 is MGHDK and CDR2 SYGVNS. Trimming removed 10 bases from V and 3 bases from J; junction bases left unmatched: 13. The CDR3 DNA is TGTGCCATCCAATCGGGACAGGGGGCGGCTAGCTACAATGAGCAGTTCTTC. Its translation: CAIQSGQGAASYNEQFF.

The gene calls are TRBV6-5 and TRBJ1-1, with D unclear. Germline assignment: CDR1 MNHEY and CDR2 SVGAGI. The CDR3 runs 13 residues. The germline V and J ends were trimmed by 10 bases and 1 base, with 13 bases remaining between them. CDR3 in amino acids: CATTPRGNTEAFF. CDR3 DNA: TGTGCCACCACCCCCCGAGGGAACACTGAAGCTTTCTTT.

The chain combines TRBV7-9 with TRBJ2-1; 8 bases fit TRBD2. This CDR3 has 17 residues. V shed 1 base and J 4 bases; nucleotides not matched to a gene: 9. Germline loops: CDR1 SEHNR, CDR2 FQNEAQ (reference sequence). CDR3 DNA: TGTGCCAGCAGCTTAGTTCGGGACGGGAGGGAATACAATGAGCAGTTCTTC. It codes for CASSLVRDGREYNEQFF.

V gene TRBV5-4 combines with J gene TRBJ1-3; D possibly corresponds to TRBD1 (5 bases). The germline V gene encodes CDR1 SGHNT and CDR2 YYREEE (reference sequence). The ends were cut back, 0 bases at V and 0 bases at J, with 16 bases in the middle. This CDR3 is built from 18 residues. The CDR3 reads CASSLGLPGTHSGNTIYF. The DNA of the CDR3 is TGTGCCAGCAGCTTGGGACTACCCGGGACCCACTCTGGAAACACCATATATTTT.

The genes are TRBV5-1 and TRBJ1-1; TRBD1 might be the D (6 bases). CDR3 length: 14 residues. The germline V and J ends were trimmed by 4 bases and 6 bases, with 16 bases remaining between them. From germline, CDR1 is SGHRS and CDR2 YFSETQ. The CDR3 region is CASSPIGGGPEAFF. The CDR3 region has the DNA TGCGCCAGCAGCCCCATAGGGGGTGGTCCTGAAGCTTTCTTT.

The chain couples TRBV5-4 to TRBJ2-5, with a tentative D call TRBD2 (6 bases). Trimming shortened V by 2 bases and J by 4 bases, and 9 bases separated the two germline ends. The CDR3 is 13 amino acids. Germline V gene lookup returns CDR1 SGHNT and CDR2 YYREEE (reference sequence). Written as DNA, the CDR3 is TGTGCCAGCAGCTTTCGGGGAGGAGAGACCCAGTACTTC. Its translation is CASSFRGGETQYF.

This clone was found many times. In the same sample, other DNA sequences code for this CDR3. The genes are TRBV5-1 and TRBJ2-6; 9 bases map to TRBD2. This CDR3 contains 17 residues. V was pared by 4 bases and J by 0 bases, with 5 bases of the junction left unmatched. Germline V lookup: CDR1 SGHRS, CDR2 YFSETQ. CDR3 region: CASSPTSGSSGANVLTF. DNA for the CDR3: TGCGCCAGCAGCCCGACTAGCGGTAGCTCTGGGGCCAACGTCCTGACTTTC.

Note on this clone: Other nucleotide sequences from this sample produce the same CDR3. The V gene is TRBV28, the J gene TRBJ1-2; D remains unclear. V lost 3 bases, J lost 2 bases, and 7 bases lay in between. The germline gives CDR1 MDHEN, CDR2 SYDVKM. The CDR3 spans 13 residues. This CDR3 is CASSLAGNYGYTF. Here the CDR3 DNA reads TGTGCCAGCAGTTTGGCCGGCAACTATGGCTACACCTTC.